The sequence of this TCR beta chain was determined in a study of blood T cell repertoires in COVID-19. Whole-study context: Nucleic acid was either cDNA or gDNA, and it came from T cells, B-cell-depleted T cells, or PBMCs.

The germline gives CDR1 SEHNR, CDR2 FQNEAQ (reference sequence). CDR3 size: 16 residues. V lost 1 base to trimming and J lost 7 bases; unmatched junction nucleotides: 10. Produced via immunoSEQ multiplex PCR; TCRdb's table is partial and in-frame only. This sample has 77,000 or so clones, with roughly 90% found just once. The chain couples TRBV7-9 to TRBJ1-1, with 9 bases matching TRBD1. The sequence was obtained from a man over 45 with active COVID-19. The material sequenced was peripheral blood. The CDR3 loop reads CASSLVSGQGGSEAFF. The CDR3 DNA is TGTGCCAGCAGCTTAGTGTCGGGACAGGGTGGGAGTGAAGCTTTCTTT.